This TCR beta chain was recovered during a study of cytomegalovirus exposure and HLA in healthy donors. Primers: 60 Vbeta forward and 13 Jbeta reverse. Profiling relied on immunoSEQ multiplex PCR, and the TCRdb table lists in-frame clones only, not all of them. Among about 95,000 clones listed, 75% to 85% were seen once. The V end lost 1 base, the J end lost 0 bases, and 10 bases lay between the germline ends. The CDR3 totals 15 residues. Germline loops: CDR1 LGHNA, CDR2 YNFKEQ. The receptor comes from a woman between 40 and 55 years old in good health and CMV-seronegative. The sequencing sample was made of PBMCs. The chain couples TRBV4-2 to TRBJ2-7, with D perhaps TRBD2 (6 bases). For the CDR3, the DNA is TGTGCCAGCAGCCAAGGGAGGGAGAGCTCCTACGAGCAGTACTTC. This encodes CASSQGRESSYEQYF.